A single sample gave rise to the 31 T cell receptor beta chains below, sequenced in a study of blood T cell repertoires in COVID-19. Profiling relied on immunoSEQ multiplex PCR, and the TCRdb table lists in-frame clones only, not all of them. The table has approximately 210,000 clones, roughly 87% seen once. Specimen: peripheral blood. These TCRs come from a man aged 40-50 years with active or convalescent COVID-19.

The CDR3 DNA is TGTGCCAGCAGCCACGGTGCGGCAGTCTATGGCTACACCTTC. Translation gives CASSHGAAVYGYTF. V usage is TRBV5-6 and J usage is TRBJ1-2; the D is unclear. The V end lost 4 bases, the J end lost 4 bases, and 14 bases lay between the germline ends. CDR3 length equals 14 residues. From germline, CDR1 is SGHDT and CDR2 YYEEEE.

CDR3 region: CASSKQGEYEAFF. The CDR3 DNA sequence: TGTGCCAGCAGTAAACAGGGTGAGTATGAAGCTTTCTTT. The rearrangement uses TRBV12-3 or TRBV12-4 and TRBJ1-1, with D possibly matching TRBD1 (6 bases). V was cut by 5 bases and J by 7 bases, with 14 bases left in between. There are 13 residues in the CDR3.

The chain combines TRBV19 with TRBJ1-5; D may be TRBD1 (5 bases). V gave up 4 bases and J gave up 6 bases, with 7 bases separating them. This CDR3 has 12 amino acids. Germline loops: CDR1 LNHDA, CDR2 SQIVND (reference sequence). CDR3: CASSRGGQPQHF. The CDR3 coding sequence is TGTGCCAGTAGTAGGGGCGGTCAGCCCCAGCATTTT.

This sequence joins TRBV2 and TRBJ2-1; 9 bases are shared with TRBD2. Germline V gene sequence: CDR1 SNHLY, CDR2 FYNNEI. V dropped 10 bases and J dropped 8; count of bases not matched to a gene: 21. The CDR3 runs to 17 residues. The CDR3 DNA sequence: TGTGCCACCCAGGACGAGACTAGCGGCCCTCTTATCGATGAGCAGTTCTTC. It specifies CATQDETSGPLIDEQFF.

The J gene is TRBJ1-6, the V gene TRBV4-1; 7 bases fit TRBD1. CDR1 MGHRA and CDR2 YSYEKL come from the germline V gene. J was trimmed by 9 bases and V by 0 bases; bases with no gene match: 8. CDR3 size: 16 residues. The CDR3 here is CASSQDPTGIGSPLHF. As DNA, the CDR3 is TGCGCCAGCAGCCAAGACCCGACAGGGATCGGTTCACCCCTCCACTTT.

The chain uses TRBV27 and TRBJ2-1; TRBD1 is a possible D gene (5 bases). CDR3 length: 15 residues. With 4 bases removed from V and 0 bases from J, the gap between germline ends came to 10 bases. Per the germline V gene, CDR1 is MNHEY and CDR2 is SMNVEV (reference sequence). As DNA, the CDR3 is TGTGCCAGCAGTTGGGGCCTCAGCTCCTACAATGAGCAGTTCTTC. This gives the protein CASSWGLSSYNEQFF.

The V call is TRBV19, the J call TRBJ2-3; 9 positions agree with TRBD1. V trimming: 3 bases; J trimming: 6 bases; junction bases outside the gene matches: 7. This CDR3 contains 15 residues. Germline CDR1 is LNHDA and CDR2 is SQIVND (reference sequence). CDR3 coding DNA: TGTGCCAGTAGTATGGGACAGGGCCTCGGGGATACGCAGTATTTT. Protein: CASSMGQGLGDTQYF.

The chain couples TRBV29-1 to TRBJ1-1; a possible D gene is TRBD1 (5 bases). This CDR3 contains 12 residues. V was trimmed by 4 bases and J by 0 bases, leaving 6 bases between them. The germline gives CDR1 SQVTM, CDR2 ANQGSEA. The CDR3 here is CSVGQMNTEAFF. Here the CDR3 DNA reads TGCAGCGTTGGACAGATGAACACTGAAGCTTTCTTT.

The CDR3 loop is CASSLPGLADAGSYNEQFF. The CDR3 DNA is TGTGCCAGCAGCCTGCCGGGACTAGCGGATGCCGGCTCCTACAATGAGCAGTTCTTC. The J gene is TRBJ2-1, the V gene TRBV7-3; TRBD2 agrees at 11 bases. Looked up from germline, CDR1 is SGHTA and CDR2 is FQGTGA. The CDR3 is 19 amino acids. The junction had 12 bases not matched to a gene; V was cut back by 5 bases and J by 0 bases. Filled out from reference TRBV7-3 and TRBJ2-1, the complete variable domain reads GAGVSQTPSNKVTEKGKYVELRCDPISGHTALYWYRQSLGQGPEFLIYFQGTGAADDSGLPNDRFFAVRPEGSVSTLKIQRTERGDSAVYLCASSLPGLADAGSYNEQFFGPGTRLTVL.

The CDR3 sequence: CASSSRDRNTEAFF. The CDR3 bases are TGTGCCAGCAGCTCCCGGGACAGGAACACTGAAGCTTTCTTT. The chain uses TRBV3-1 (or the pseudogene TRBV3-2) and TRBJ1-1; 7 bases agree with TRBD1. The CDR3 sequence is 14 residues long. Germline V lookup: CDR1 LGHDT, CDR2 YNNKEL (reference sequence). V was clipped by 5 bases and J by 1 base; unmatched bases: 4.

The V and J genes are TRBV7-3 and TRBJ2-1, with D possibly being TRBD2 (5 bases). The CDR3 totals 15 residues. Germline V gives CDR1 SGHTA, CDR2 FQGTGA. Deletions cut 4 bases from V and 7 bases from J, with 17 bases between. The CDR3 DNA sequence: TGTGCCAGCAGCTGGAGGACGCTGTTCGTTAATGAGCAGTTCTTC. Protein sequence: CASSWRTLFVNEQFF.

V usage is TRBV4-2 and J usage is TRBJ2-1; TRBD2 matches 8 bases. Germline CDR1 is LGHNA and CDR2 is YNFKEQ. V dropped 4 bases and J dropped 2; count of bases not matched to a gene: 4. The CDR3 covers 15 residues. CDR3 amino acids: CASSPTSDAYNEQFF. The CDR3, as DNA: TGTGCCAGCAGCCCGACTAGCGACGCCTACAATGAGCAGTTCTTC.

The V gene is TRBV10-2, the J gene TRBJ2-1; 11 nucleotides match TRBD2. V was clipped by 2 bases and J by 6 bases; unmatched bases: 3. The CDR3 is 15 amino acids. The germline V gene has CDR1 WSHSY and CDR2 SAAADI. The CDR3 DNA is TGCGCCAGCAGTGAGGGGACTAGCGGAGCCAATGAGCAGTTCTTC. It yields the protein CASSEGTSGANEQFF.

The chain carries TRBV7-3 and TRBJ1-1, with D unresolved. The CDR3 covers 14 residues. Germline CDR1 SGHTA, CDR2 FQGTGA. V lost 3 bases to trimming and J lost 2 bases, with 10 bases between them. The CDR3 region is CASSLGGTNTEAFF. The CDR3 DNA reads as TGTGCCAGCAGCTTGGGAGGTACTAACACTGAAGCTTTCTTT.

The CDR3 bases are TGTGCCAGCAGCCGGGACAGGGGGCGCAAAAGAGCTTTCTTT. It codes for CASSRDRGRKRAFF. V gene TRBV27 combines with J gene TRBJ1-1; 12 bases align to TRBD1. The CDR3 runs to 14 residues. Trimming cost V 6 bases and J 10 bases; bases outside gene matches: 9. Germline V gives CDR1 MNHEY, CDR2 SMNVEV (reference sequence).

V gene TRBV19 combines with J gene TRBJ1-5, with a possible D match to TRBD1 (6 bases). Germline CDR1 is LNHDA and CDR2 is SQIVND (reference sequence). Trimming cost V 7 bases and J 0 bases, with 13 bases left between them. The CDR3 consists of 15 residues. CDR3 coding DNA: TGTGCCAGTACCTCGACAGGAATTAGCAATCAGCCCCAGCATTTT. Amino acid sequence: CASTSTGISNQPQHF.

The V gene is TRBV28, the J gene TRBJ1-3; D might be TRBD1 (5 bases). Germline-derived CDR1 and CDR2 are MDHEN and SYDVKM. V was trimmed by 7 bases and J by 1 base, leaving 17 bases between them. This CDR3 spans 16 amino acids. In nucleotides, the CDR3 is TGTGCCAGCAACCTGGACACAGGAACTTCTGGAAACACCATATATTTT. It translates to CASNLDTGTSGNTIYF.

The rearrangement links TRBV19 to TRBJ2-7; TRBD2 agrees at 7 bases. Germline lookup yields CDR1 LNHDA and CDR2 SQIVND (reference sequence). The CDR3 runs to 14 residues. The ends lost 7 bases at V and 2 bases at J; junction bases unmatched: 8. CDR3 in amino acids: CASTPRGGPYEQYF. CDR3 coding DNA: TGTGCCAGTACCCCAAGGGGAGGGCCCTACGAGCAGTACTTC.

The gene calls are TRBV2 and TRBJ2-7; D ambiguous. Germline assignment: CDR1 SNHLY and CDR2 FYNNEI. The length of the CDR3 is 11 residues. V dropped 4 bases and J dropped 3 bases, with 4 bases sitting between them. The CDR3 DNA follows: TGTGCCAGCAGTGCGGGCTACGAGCAGTACTTC. This translates into CASSAGYEQYF.

This clone has a single count. V is TRBV28 and J is TRBJ1-5, with TRBD1 identical over 12 bases. Germline CDR1 is MDHEN and CDR2 is SYDVKM. V was pared by 2 bases and J by 6 bases, with 5 bases of the junction left unmatched. This CDR3 spans 16 amino acids. CDR3 protein: CASSLGGQGARQPQHF. The CDR3 DNA reads TGTGCCAGCAGTTTAGGGGGACAGGGGGCGCGTCAGCCCCAGCATTTT. Variable domain in full (rest from reference TRBV28 and TRBJ1-5): DVKVTQSSRYLVKRTGEKVFLECVQDMDHENMFWYRQDPGLGLRLIYFSYDVKMKEKGDIPEGYSVSREKKERFSLILESASTNQTSMYLCASSLGGQGARQPQHFGDGTRLSIL.

The chain has TRBV11-1 and TRBJ1-5; maybe TRBD1 (6 bases). Germline-derived CDR1 and CDR2 are SGHAT and FQDESV (reference sequence). The CDR3 is 13 amino acids. Trimming shortened V by 3 bases and J by 4 bases, and 7 bases separated the two germline ends. The CDR3 is CASSLDRNQPQHF. The DNA of the CDR3 is TGTGCCAGCAGCTTGGACAGAAATCAGCCCCAGCATTTT.

The rearrangement uses TRBV11-2 and TRBJ1-1; D unresolved. Trimming stripped 3 bases from V and 2 bases from J, with 10 bases between. Per germline, CDR1 SGHAT and CDR2 FQNNGV. The CDR3 has 14 amino acids. The DNA for the CDR3 is TGTGCCAGCAGCTTTCTAACGGGTAACACTGAAGCTTTCTTT. This sequence encodes CASSFLTGNTEAFF.

J is TRBJ2-7 and V is TRBV7-7, with D unresolved. The CDR3 runs to 17 residues. V was cut by 5 bases and J by 0 bases, with 20 bases left in between. Germline CDR1 and CDR2: SSHAT and FNYEAQ (reference sequence). The DNA of the CDR3 is TGTGCCAGCAGCCCCGCTGCTGGCATCTTAAGCTCCTACGAGCAGTACTTC. Translated: CASSPAAGILSSYEQYF. The full variable domain, rest sourced from reference TRBV7-7 and TRBJ2-7, is GAGVSQSPRYKVTKRGQDVTLRCDPISSHATLYWYQQALGQGPEFLTYFNYEAQPDKSGLPSDRFSAERPEGSISTLTIQRTEQRDSAMYRCASSPAAGILSSYEQYFGPGTRLTVT.

The chain links TRBV6-5 to TRBJ2-7; the match to TRBD2 covers 16 bases. This CDR3 has 13 amino acids. The J segment lost 12 bases and the V segment lost 7 bases, leaving 6 bases of the junction unmatched. CDR1 is MNHEY, CDR2 SVGAGI, per germline. CDR3: CASTGTSGRVRYF. The CDR3 region has the DNA TGTGCCAGCACCGGGACTAGCGGGAGGGTTCGGTACTTC.

The chain has TRBV18 and TRBJ1-2; D gene ambiguous. Germline lookup yields CDR1 KGHSH and CDR2 LQKENI. The V and J ends lost 3 bases and 0 bases respectively, with 11 bases between them. The CDR3 spans 15 residues. CDR3: CASSPGEGANYGYTF. CDR3 sequence (DNA): TGTGCCAGCTCACCCGGGGAAGGTGCTAACTATGGCTACACCTTC.

J is TRBJ2-1 and V is TRBV29-1, with 10 positions matching TRBD1. Germline-derived CDR1 and CDR2 are SQVTM and ANQGSEA. V lost 6 bases, J lost 8 bases, and 13 bases stayed unmatched. CDR3 length: 15 residues. DNA for the CDR3: TGCAGCGTGCTACCGGGACAGGGGCGGGAGGATGAGCAGTTCTTC. Translated: CSVLPGQGREDEQFF.

This chain uses TRBV24-1 with TRBJ1-1; tentatively, D is TRBD1 (6 bases). Trimming left V 8 bases short and J 0 bases short, with 12 bases between. This CDR3 is 14 amino acids long. The germline V gene encodes CDR1 KGHDR and CDR2 SFDVKD. The CDR3 DNA reads TGTGCCACCATGGGTCAGGGGTTGAACACTGAAGCTTTCTTT. Protein: CATMGQGLNTEAFF.

This clone was recorded once. V usage is TRBV6-1 and J usage is TRBJ1-1, with D hard to call. V lost 1 base to trimming and J lost 0 bases, with 9 bases between them. The germline gives CDR1 MNHNS, CDR2 SASEGT. The length of the CDR3 is 15 residues. In DNA form, the CDR3 reads TGTGCCAGCAGTGAAGGGAGGGTTCTGAACACTGAAGCTTTCTTT. It yields the protein CASSEGRVLNTEAFF.

The chain couples TRBV5-1 to TRBJ2-7; 10 nucleotides align to TRBD1. V dropped 5 bases and J dropped 2; count of bases not matched to a gene: 10. There are 16 residues in the CDR3. The germline V gene has CDR1 SGHRS and CDR2 YFSETQ. The CDR3 is CASRYRPGTGAYEQYF. CDR3 DNA sequence: TGCGCCAGCAGATATAGGCCCGGGACAGGGGCCTACGAGCAGTACTTC.

The V call is TRBV7-3, the J call TRBJ1-1; D possibly corresponds to TRBD1 (5 bases). The CDR3 has 16 amino acids. Germline lookup yields CDR1 SGHTA and CDR2 FQGTGA. V gave up 4 bases and J gave up 4 bases, with 19 bases separating them. The CDR3 here is CASSSPSGGGGTEAFF. As DNA, the CDR3 is TGTGCCAGCAGCTCCCCTAGCGGGGGAGGAGGCACTGAAGCTTTCTTT.

The J gene is TRBJ2-7, the V gene TRBV6-5, with D maybe TRBD1 (6 bases). Per germline, CDR1 MNHEY and CDR2 SVGAGI. This CDR3 spans 13 amino acids. Trimming removed 10 bases from V and 0 bases from J, with 13 bases in between. Written as DNA, the CDR3 is TGTGCCACCTCTCAAGGGGGCTCCTACGAGCAGTACTTC. Protein: CATSQGGSYEQYF.